This T cell receptor (beta chain) was captured by sequencing in a study of blood T cell repertoires in COVID-19. Looking at the study overall: Both acute and convalescent COVID-19 samples were obtained from the United States, Italy and Spain.

Original analysis: Nucleated cell counts were estimated from reference gene primer amplification. Repertoires were generated with immunoSEQ multiplex PCR, while TCRdb's copy carries only in-frame clones and drops some. The V and J calls and the clone size are those of that table, but D and trimming were determined from the DNA. The table records roughly 350,000 clones, 87% of them present only once. The receptor was isolated from a woman aged 50 to 60 with COVID-19, enrolled during active disease. The source material was peripheral blood.

The CDR3 protein is CATRGGLAANSYEQYF. The CDR3 DNA follows: TGCGCCACCAGGGGAGGACTAGCGGCGAACTCCTACGAGCAGTACTTC. The chain recombines TRBV10-2 with TRBJ2-7; TRBD2 matches at 10 bases. From germline, CDR1 is WSHSY and CDR2 SAAADI. This CDR3 has 16 amino acids. J lost 0 bases, V lost 10 bases, and 12 bases had no gene match.